This T cell receptor (beta chain) was sequenced during a study of T cells in localized non-small cell lung cancer. Study results and limitations: Sequencing covered just one tumor region, so heterogeneity cannot be ruled out. A median about 62 of the top 100 tumor clones appeared in adjacent lung.

This clone has a handful of counts. The antigen remains undetermined. The same CDR3 is also encoded by other DNA sequences in this sample. The CDR3 sequence is 16 residues long. Trimming pared 2 bases from V and 0 bases from J, leaving 11 bases between. CDR1 and CDR2 (germline): KGHSH, LQKENI. Measured with immunoSEQ multiplex PCR; TCRdb has only the in-frame clones, and not every one. The repertoire consists of some 11,000 clones, with 80% to 90% occurring once and the leading ten covering less than 20%. This sequence joins TRBV18 and TRBJ1-5; weak D call: TRBD1 (5 bases). This TCR was recovered from a female donor over 55 with stage II lung adenocarcinoma. Sequencing was performed on peripheral blood mononuclear cells, taken before any cancer treatment. The CDR3 protein is CASSPRGEGSNQPQHF. CDR3 sequence (DNA): TGTGCCAGCTCACCAAGGGGTGAGGGTAGCAATCAGCCCCAGCATTTT.